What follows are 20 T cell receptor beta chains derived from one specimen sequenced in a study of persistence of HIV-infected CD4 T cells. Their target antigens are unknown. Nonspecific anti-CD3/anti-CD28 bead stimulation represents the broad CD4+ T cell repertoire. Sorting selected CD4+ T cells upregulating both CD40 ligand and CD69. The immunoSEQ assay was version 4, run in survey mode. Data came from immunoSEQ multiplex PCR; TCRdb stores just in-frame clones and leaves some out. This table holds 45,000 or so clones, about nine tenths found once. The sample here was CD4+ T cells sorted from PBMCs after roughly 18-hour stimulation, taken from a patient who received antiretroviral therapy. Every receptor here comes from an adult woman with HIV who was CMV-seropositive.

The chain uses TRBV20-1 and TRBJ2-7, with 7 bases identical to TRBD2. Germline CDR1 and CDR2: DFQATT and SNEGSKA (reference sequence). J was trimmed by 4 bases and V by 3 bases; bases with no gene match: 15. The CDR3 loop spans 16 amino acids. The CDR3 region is CSASRRQRDLGYEQYF. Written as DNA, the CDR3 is TGCAGTGCTAGTCGTCGCCAGCGGGATTTGGGTTACGAGCAGTACTTC.

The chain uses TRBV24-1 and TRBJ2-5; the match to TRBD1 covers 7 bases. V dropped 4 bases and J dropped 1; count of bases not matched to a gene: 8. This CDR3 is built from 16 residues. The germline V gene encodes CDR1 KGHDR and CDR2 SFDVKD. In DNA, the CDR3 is TGTGCCACCAGTGAACAGGGGAAGGGGGTCCAAGAGACCCAGTACTTC. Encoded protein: CATSEQGKGVQETQYF.

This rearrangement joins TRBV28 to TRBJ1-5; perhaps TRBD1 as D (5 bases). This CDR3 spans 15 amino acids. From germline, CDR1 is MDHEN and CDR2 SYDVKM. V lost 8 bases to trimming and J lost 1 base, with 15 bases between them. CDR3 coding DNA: TGTGCCAGCTGGGGGGGGAGGAGAAGCAATCAGCCCCAGCATTTT. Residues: CASWGGRRSNQPQHF.

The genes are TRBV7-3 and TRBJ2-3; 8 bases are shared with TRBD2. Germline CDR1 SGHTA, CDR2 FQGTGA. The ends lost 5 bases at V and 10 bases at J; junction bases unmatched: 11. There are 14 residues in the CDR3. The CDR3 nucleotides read TGTGCCAGCAGCCCCTCGGGGGGGGAACAAGCGCAGTATTTT. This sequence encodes CASSPSGGEQAQYF. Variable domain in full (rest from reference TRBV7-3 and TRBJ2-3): GAGVSQTPSNKVTEKGKYVELRCDPISGHTALYWYRQSLGQGPEFLIYFQGTGAADDSGLPNDRFFAVRPEGSVSTLKIQRTERGDSAVYLCASSPSGGEQAQYFGPGTRLTVL.

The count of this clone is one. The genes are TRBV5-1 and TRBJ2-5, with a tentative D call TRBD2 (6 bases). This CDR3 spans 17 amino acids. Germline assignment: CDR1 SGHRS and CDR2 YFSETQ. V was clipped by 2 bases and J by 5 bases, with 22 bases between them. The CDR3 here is CASSFGRGEGSGETQYF. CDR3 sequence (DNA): TGCGCCAGCAGCTTTGGAAGGGGAGAAGGGAGCGGGGAGACCCAGTACTTC.

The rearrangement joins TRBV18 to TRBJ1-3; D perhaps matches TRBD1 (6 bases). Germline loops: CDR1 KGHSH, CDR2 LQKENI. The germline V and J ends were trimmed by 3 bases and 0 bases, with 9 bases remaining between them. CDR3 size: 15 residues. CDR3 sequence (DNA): TGTGCCAGCTCACCGGGACAAAACTCTGGAAACACCATATATTTT. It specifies CASSPGQNSGNTIYF. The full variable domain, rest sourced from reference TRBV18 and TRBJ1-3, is NAGVMQNPRHLVRRRGQEARLRCSPMKGHSHVYWYRQLPEEGLKFMVYLQKENIIDESGMPKERFSAEFPKEGPSILRIQQVVRGDSAAYFCASSPGQNSGNTIYFGEGSWLTVV.

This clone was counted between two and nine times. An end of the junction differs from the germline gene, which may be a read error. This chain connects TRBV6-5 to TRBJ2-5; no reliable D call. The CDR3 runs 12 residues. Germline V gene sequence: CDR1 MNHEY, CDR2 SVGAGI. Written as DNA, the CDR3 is TGTGCCAGCAGTTACTGGCAAGGGACCCAGTACTTC. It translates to CASSYWQGTQYF.

CDR3 protein: CASSITGQGMNTEAFF. The CDR3 DNA sequence: TGTGCCAGTAGTATAACAGGACAGGGCATGAACACTGAAGCTTTCTTT. The V and J genes are TRBV19 and TRBJ1-1; 8 bases match TRBD1. This CDR3 is built from 16 residues. Germline-derived CDR1 and CDR2 are LNHDA and SQIVND (reference sequence). V was pared by 2 bases and J by 0 bases, with 5 bases of the junction left unmatched.

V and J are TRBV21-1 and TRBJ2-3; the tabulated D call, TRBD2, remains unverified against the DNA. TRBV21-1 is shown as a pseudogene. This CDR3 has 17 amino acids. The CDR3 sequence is CASSKKELSASTDTQYF. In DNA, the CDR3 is TGTGCCAGCAGCAAAAAAGAACTCTCCGCCTCCACAGATACGCAGTATTTT.

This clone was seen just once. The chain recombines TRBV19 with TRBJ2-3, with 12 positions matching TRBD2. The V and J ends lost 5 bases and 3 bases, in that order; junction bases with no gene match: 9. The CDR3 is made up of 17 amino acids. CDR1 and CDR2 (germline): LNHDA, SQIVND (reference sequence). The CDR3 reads CASSFRLAGAGTDTQYF. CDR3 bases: TGTGCCAGTAGTTTCCGACTAGCGGGAGCGGGAACAGATACGCAGTATTTT.

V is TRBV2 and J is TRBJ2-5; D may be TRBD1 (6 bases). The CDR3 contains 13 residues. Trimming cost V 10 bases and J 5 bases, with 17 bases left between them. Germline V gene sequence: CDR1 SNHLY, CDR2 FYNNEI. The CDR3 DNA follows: TGTGCCACCGGGACAAACACAGCCGAGACCCAGTACTTC. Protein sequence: CATGTNTAETQYF. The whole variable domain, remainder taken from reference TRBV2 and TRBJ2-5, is EPEVTQTPSHQVTQMGQEVILRCVPISNHLYFYWYRQILGQKVEFLVSFYNNEISEKSEIFDDQFSVERPDGSNFTLKIRSTKLEDSAMYFCATGTNTAETQYFGPGTRLLVL.

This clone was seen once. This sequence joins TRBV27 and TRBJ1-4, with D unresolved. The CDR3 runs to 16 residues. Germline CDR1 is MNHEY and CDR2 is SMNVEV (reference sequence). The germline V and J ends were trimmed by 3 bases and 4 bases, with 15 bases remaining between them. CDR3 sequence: CASSLFRTKLNEKLFF. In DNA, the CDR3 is TGTGCCAGCAGTTTGTTTAGGACCAAACTTAATGAAAAACTGTTTTTT.

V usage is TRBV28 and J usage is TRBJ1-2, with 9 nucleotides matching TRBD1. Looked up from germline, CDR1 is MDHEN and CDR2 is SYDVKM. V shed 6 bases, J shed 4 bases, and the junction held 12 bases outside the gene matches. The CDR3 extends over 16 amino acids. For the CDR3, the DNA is TGTGCCAGCAGCGTACTAAGCGGGACAGGGAGCTATGGCTACACCTTC. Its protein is CASSVLSGTGSYGYTF.

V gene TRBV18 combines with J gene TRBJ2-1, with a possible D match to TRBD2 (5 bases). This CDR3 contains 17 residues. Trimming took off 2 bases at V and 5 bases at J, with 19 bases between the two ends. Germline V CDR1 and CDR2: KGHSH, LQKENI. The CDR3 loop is CASSPRVVGLLNNEQFF. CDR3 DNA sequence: TGTGCCAGCTCACCAAGGGTCGTAGGACTTCTCAACAATGAGCAGTTCTTC. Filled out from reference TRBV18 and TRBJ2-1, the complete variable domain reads NAGVMQNPRHLVRRRGQEARLRCSPMKGHSHVYWYRQLPEEGLKFMVYLQKENIIDESGMPKERFSAEFPKEGPSILRIQQVVRGDSAAYFCASSPRVVGLLNNEQFFGPGTRLTVL.

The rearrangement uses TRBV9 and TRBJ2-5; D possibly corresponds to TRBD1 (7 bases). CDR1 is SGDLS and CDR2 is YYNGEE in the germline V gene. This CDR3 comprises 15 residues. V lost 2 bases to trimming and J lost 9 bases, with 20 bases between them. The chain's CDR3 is CASSVHRGGGGPQYF. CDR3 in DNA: TGTGCCAGCAGCGTTCACAGGGGAGGCGGTGGGCCCCAGTACTTC.

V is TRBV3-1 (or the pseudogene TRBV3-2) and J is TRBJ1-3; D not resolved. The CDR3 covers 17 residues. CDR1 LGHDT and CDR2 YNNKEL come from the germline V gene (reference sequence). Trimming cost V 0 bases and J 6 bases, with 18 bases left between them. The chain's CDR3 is CASSQELVTMRENTIYF. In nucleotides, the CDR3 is TGTGCCAGCAGCCAAGAATTGGTCACTATGAGGGAAAACACCATATATTTT.

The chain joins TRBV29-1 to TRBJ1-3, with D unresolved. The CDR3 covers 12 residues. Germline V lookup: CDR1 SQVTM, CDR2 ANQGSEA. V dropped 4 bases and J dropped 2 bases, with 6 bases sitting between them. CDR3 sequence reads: CSVGVAGNTIYF. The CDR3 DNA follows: TGCAGCGTTGGGGTTGCTGGAAACACCATATATTTT.

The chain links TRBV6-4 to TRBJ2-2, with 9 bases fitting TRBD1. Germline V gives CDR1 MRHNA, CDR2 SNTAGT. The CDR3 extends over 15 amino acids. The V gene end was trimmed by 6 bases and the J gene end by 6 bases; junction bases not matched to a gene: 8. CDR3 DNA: TGTGCCAGCAGGGCAACAGGGGGCGCAGCCGGGGAGCTGTTTTTT. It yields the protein CASRATGGAAGELFF.

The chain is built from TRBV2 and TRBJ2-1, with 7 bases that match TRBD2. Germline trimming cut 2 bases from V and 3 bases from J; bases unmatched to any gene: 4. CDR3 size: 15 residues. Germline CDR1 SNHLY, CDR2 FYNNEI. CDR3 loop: CASSEMGGDYNEQFF. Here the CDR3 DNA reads TGTGCCAGCAGTGAAATGGGAGGGGACTACAATGAGCAGTTCTTC. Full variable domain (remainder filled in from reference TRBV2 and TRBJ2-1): EPEVTQTPSHQVTQMGQEVILRCVPISNHLYFYWYRQILGQKVEFLVSFYNNEISEKSEIFDDQFSVERPDGSNFTLKIRSTKLEDSAMYFCASSEMGGDYNEQFFGPGTRLTVL.

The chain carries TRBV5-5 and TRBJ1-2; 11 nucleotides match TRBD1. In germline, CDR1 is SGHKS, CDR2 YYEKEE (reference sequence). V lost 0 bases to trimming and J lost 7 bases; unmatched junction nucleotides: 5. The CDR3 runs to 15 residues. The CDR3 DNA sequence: TGTGCCAGCAGCTTGGCCGGACAGGGGGCCGGTGGCTACACCTTC. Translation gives CASSLAGQGAGGYTF.